These 30 T cell receptor beta chains came from one sample sequenced in a study of blood T cell repertoires in COVID-19. Data came from immunoSEQ multiplex PCR; TCRdb stores just in-frame clones and leaves some out. The sample has 540,000 or so clones, 85% to 90% seen once. The sample comprised peripheral blood. Receptors originate from a woman between 50 and 59 years old with COVID-19, enrolled during active disease.

The chain combines TRBV7-6 with TRBJ2-7; the match to TRBD1 covers 7 bases. With 3 bases clipped from V and 5 bases from J, the junction kept 13 bases outside the gene matches. Germline V gene lookup returns CDR1 SGHVS and CDR2 FNYEAQ. CDR3 length: 16 residues. The CDR3: CASSFRSGGGRNEQYF. The CDR3 DNA sequence: TGTGCCAGCAGCTTCCGCTCAGGGGGTGGGCGCAACGAGCAGTACTTC.

The chain employs TRBV6-6 and TRBJ2-2, with 8 bases that match TRBD1. The CDR3 contains 14 residues. Per the germline V gene, CDR1 is MNHNY and CDR2 is SVGAGI (reference sequence). J was trimmed by 4 bases and V by 11 bases; bases with no gene match: 9. The DNA for the CDR3 is TGTGCCGGAAAGACAGGGGCTCGCACCGGGGAGCTGTTTTTT. This sequence encodes CAGKTGARTGELFF.

This clone was recorded once. The chain has TRBV28 and TRBJ2-7; TRBD2 matches at 10 bases. V gave up 5 bases and J gave up 4 bases; unmatched junction bases: 11. Germline V gene lookup returns CDR1 MDHEN and CDR2 SYDVKM. This CDR3 has 16 residues. CDR3 sequence reads: CASSDPGASGSYEQYF. In DNA form, the CDR3 reads TGTGCCAGCAGTGACCCGGGGGCTAGCGGGAGTTACGAGCAGTACTTC.

The J gene is TRBJ2-2, the V gene TRBV3-1 (or the pseudogene TRBV3-2); TRBD2 is a possible D gene (5 bases). The CDR3 consists of 16 residues. V was cut by 1 base and J by 0 bases, with 9 bases left in between. Germline lookup yields CDR1 LGHDT and CDR2 YNNKEL (reference sequence). CDR3 residues: CASSQGAAPNTGELFF. CDR3 in DNA: TGTGCCAGCAGCCAAGGAGCGGCCCCGAACACCGGGGAGCTGTTTTTT.

The V call is TRBV2, the J call TRBJ1-4, with D possibly TRBD1 on 5 matching bases. Germline CDR1 and CDR2: SNHLY and FYNNEI. V was shortened by 8 bases and J by 4 bases, with 8 bases between the two germline ends. CDR3 length equals 12 residues. CDR3 in amino acids: CASGGYNEKLFF. Written as DNA, the CDR3 is TGTGCCAGCGGGGGGTATAATGAAAAACTGTTTTTT.

The chain has TRBV27 and TRBJ1-6, with 7 bases fitting TRBD1. The V gene end was trimmed by 6 bases and the J gene end by 3 bases; junction bases not matched to a gene: 11. CDR1 MNHEY and CDR2 SMNVEV come from the germline V gene (reference sequence). This CDR3 region has 17 residues. The CDR3 nucleotides are TGTGCCAGCAGCATTCGTAGGGGGCAAGGCTATAATTCACCCCTCCACTTT. Protein sequence: CASSIRRGQGYNSPLHF.

Concerning this clone itself: The same CDR3 is also encoded by other DNA sequences in this sample. This rearrangement joins TRBV28 to TRBJ1-5; D call uncertain. Trimming took off 2 bases at V and 3 bases at J, with 2 bases between the two ends. From germline, CDR1 is MDHEN and CDR2 SYDVKM. This CDR3 has 12 residues. The CDR3 nucleotides read TGTGCCAGCAGTTTACTCAATCAGCCCCAGCATTTT. Protein: CASSLLNQPQHF.

The genes are TRBV9 and TRBJ1-2; TRBD1 aligns across 7 bases. The germline gives CDR1 SGDLS, CDR2 YYNGEE. CDR3 length: 14 amino acids. V shed 4 bases, J shed 0 bases, and the junction held 3 bases outside the gene matches. The CDR3, as DNA: TGTGCCAGCAGCCTCGGGACAGCTAACTATGGCTACACCTTC. It encodes CASSLGTANYGYTF.

J is TRBJ1-3 and V is TRBV14, with D hard to call. There are 15 residues in the CDR3. V dropped 5 bases and J dropped 2 bases, with 13 bases sitting between them. Germline V gene sequence: CDR1 SGHDN, CDR2 FVKESK. The CDR3 spells CASSKRQAPGNTIYF. The CDR3 bases are TGTGCCAGCAGCAAACGGCAGGCTCCTGGAAACACCATATATTTT.

This clone occurred once. Other DNA sequences in this specimen translate into the identical CDR3. Here the CDR3 reads CASRGTGGGNTIYF. The CDR3 DNA reads TGTGCCAGCAGAGGGACAGGGGGTGGAAACACCATATATTTT. The rearrangement joins TRBV6-5 to TRBJ1-3; 11 positions match TRBD1. Germline trimming cut 6 bases from V and 3 bases from J; bases unmatched to any gene: 1. Germline V gene lookup returns CDR1 MNHEY and CDR2 SVGAGI. The CDR3 has 14 amino acids.

CDR3 DNA: TGTGCCAGCTCACCACCGAACAGGAACACTGAAGCTTTCTTT. It specifies CASSPPNRNTEAFF. V usage is TRBV18 and J usage is TRBJ1-1; D unresolved. Germline CDR1 and CDR2: KGHSH and LQKENI. V lost 0 bases and J lost 1, with 6 bases in between. The CDR3 extends over 14 amino acids.

This chain connects TRBV5-6 to TRBJ1-2; 7 nucleotides align to TRBD1. The V gene end was trimmed by 3 bases and the J gene end by 7 bases; junction bases not matched to a gene: 3. CDR1 SGHDT and CDR2 YYEEEE come from the germline V gene. This CDR3 comprises 12 residues. Here the CDR3 DNA reads TGTGCCAGCAGCTCGACAGGGTTTGGCTACACCTTC. It encodes CASSSTGFGYTF.

V and J are TRBV6-2 or TRBV6-3 and TRBJ2-7, with a tentative D call TRBD1 (5 bases). Germline V gives CDR1 MNHEY, CDR2 SVGEGT. The germline V and J ends were trimmed by 6 bases and 2 bases, with 23 bases remaining between them. The CDR3 consists of 17 residues. CDR3 amino acids: CASSRELHPDTAYEQYF. In DNA, the CDR3 is TGTGCCAGCAGCCGTGAACTTCACCCGGACACCGCCTACGAGCAGTACTTC.

The sample holds a few counts of this clone. The J gene is TRBJ1-3, the V gene TRBV9; TRBD1 might be the D (6 bases). Germline assignment: CDR1 SGDLS and CDR2 YYNGEE. Trimming left V 5 bases short and J 9 bases short, with 27 bases between. This CDR3 region has 17 residues. The CDR3 here is CASSEDLPGHDTGTIYF. CDR3 coding DNA: TGTGCCAGCAGTGAAGACCTACCGGGACACGACACGGGCACCATATATTTT.

This sequence joins TRBV29-1 and TRBJ1-1; D is possibly TRBD1 (6 bases). CDR1 is SQVTM, CDR2 ANQGSEA, per germline. CDR3 length: 12 amino acids. V was clipped by 7 bases and J by 11 bases, with 20 bases between them. The CDR3 loop reads CSARTALTDAFF. DNA for the CDR3: TGCAGCGCCCGGACAGCCTTAACGGACGCTTTCTTT. Drawing the rest from reference TRBV29-1 and TRBJ1-1, the complete variable domain is SAVISQKPSRDICQRGTSLTIQCQVDSQVTMMFWYRQQPGQSLTLIATANQGSEATYESGFVIDKFPISRPNLTFSTLTVSNMSPEDSSIYLCSARTALTDAFFGQGTRLTVV.

V and J are TRBV5-1 and TRBJ1-1; a possible D gene is TRBD1 (5 bases). V lost 3 bases, J lost 4 bases, and 10 bases lay in between. The CDR3 runs to 13 residues. CDR1 and CDR2 (germline): SGHRS, YFSETQ. The CDR3 region is CASSYRIGTEAFF. The CDR3 DNA sequence: TGCGCCAGCAGCTACAGGATAGGCACTGAAGCTTTCTTT.

The chain joins TRBV18 to TRBJ1-3; 11 nucleotides align to TRBD1. CDR1 KGHSH and CDR2 LQKENI come from the germline V gene. The CDR3 sequence is 16 residues long. Germline trimming cut 4 bases from V and 0 bases from J; bases unmatched to any gene: 2. The CDR3 nucleotides read TGTGCCAGCTCACAAGGGACAGGGGGCTCTGGAAACACCATATATTTT. This codes for CASSQGTGGSGNTIYF.

This chain links TRBV5-1 with TRBJ2-3; TRBD2 matches at 9 bases. The CDR3 sequence is 16 residues long. From germline, CDR1 is SGHRS and CDR2 YFSETQ. V shed 4 bases and J 2 bases; nucleotides not matched to a gene: 8. The CDR3 here is CASSRTGTSFTDTQYF. In nucleotides, the CDR3 is TGCGCCAGCAGCAGAACCGGGACTAGCTTCACAGATACGCAGTATTTT.

The CDR3 here is CSASGSLRGWTDTQYF. CDR3 sequence (DNA): TGCAGTGCTAGTGGAAGCCTCAGGGGTTGGACAGATACGCAGTATTTT. The chain carries TRBV20-1 and TRBJ2-3; a possible D gene is TRBD1 (6 bases). In germline, CDR1 is DFQATT, CDR2 SNEGSKA (reference sequence). With 3 bases removed from V and 3 bases from J, the gap between germline ends came to 19 bases. CDR3 size: 16 residues.

This clone is a singleton in its sample. The chain uses TRBV24-1 and TRBJ2-3, with 8 bases matching TRBD2. V was pared by 9 bases and J by 2 bases, with 12 bases of the junction left unmatched. The CDR3 length is 16 residues. Germline assignment: CDR1 KGHDR and CDR2 SFDVKD. CDR3 coding DNA: TGTGCCACCTCCCCCCATGCGGGGGGTTTCACAGATACGCAGTATTTT. It codes for CATSPHAGGFTDTQYF.

This chain joins TRBV29-1 and TRBJ2-1, with 8 positions matching TRBD2. The junction had 14 bases not matched to a gene; V was cut back by 2 bases and J by 5 bases. The CDR3 covers 17 residues. The germline gives CDR1 SQVTM, CDR2 ANQGSEA. As DNA, the CDR3 is TGCAGCGTTGAACACCGGAAGGTAGCGGGACCTAACAATGAGCAGTTCTTC. Translation: CSVEHRKVAGPNNEQFF.

The V and J genes are TRBV5-6 and TRBJ1-1; unclear D gene. The CDR3 consists of 13 residues. Germline CDR1 reads SGHDT; CDR2 reads YYEEEE. V lost 2 bases and J 5 bases, leaving 10 bases between the germline ends. CDR3 region: CASSFGPSTEAFF. The CDR3 bases are TGTGCCAGCAGCTTTGGGCCTTCGACTGAAGCTTTCTTT.

V usage is TRBV5-6 and J usage is TRBJ1-2; a possible D gene is TRBD1 (5 bases). V was cut by 0 bases and J by 4 bases, with 13 bases left in between. The CDR3 contains 15 residues. In germline, CDR1 is SGHDT, CDR2 YYEEEE. The DNA of the CDR3 is TGTGCCAGCAGCTTGGGATCAGGGCTCTTCTATGGCTACACCTTC. Amino acids: CASSLGSGLFYGYTF.

This chain connects TRBV19 to TRBJ1-2, with D possibly TRBD1 on 6 matching bases. CDR1 is LNHDA and CDR2 is SQIVND in the germline V gene (reference sequence). The CDR3 runs 15 residues. The V and J ends lost 5 bases and 0 bases respectively, with 13 bases between them. CDR3: CASSVSGATNYGYTF. In DNA form, the CDR3 reads TGTGCCAGTAGTGTATCAGGGGCAACTAACTATGGCTACACCTTC.

The chain employs TRBV13 and TRBJ1-1, with 8 bases aligning to TRBD1. The J segment lost 0 bases and the V segment lost 3 bases, leaving 3 bases of the junction unmatched. This CDR3 spans 15 amino acids. The germline gives CDR1 PRHDT, CDR2 FYEKMQ (reference sequence). The CDR3 region has the DNA TGTGCCAGCAGCTTTAGACAGGGGATGAACACTGAAGCTTTCTTT. This codes for CASSFRQGMNTEAFF.

The CDR3 here is CAITSGTGGIHGYTF. The CDR3 nucleotides read TGTGCCATCACCTCCGGGACAGGGGGTATCCATGGCTACACCTTC. The chain combines TRBV10-3 with TRBJ1-2, with 11 bases identical to TRBD1. Germline loops: CDR1 ENHRY, CDR2 SYGVKD. Trimming cost V 7 bases and J 6 bases; bases outside gene matches: 10. The CDR3 sequence is 15 residues long.

The V and J genes are TRBV5-4 and TRBJ2-3; D gene uncertain. Deletions cut 4 bases from V and 2 bases from J, with 20 bases between. The germline V gene encodes CDR1 SGHNT and CDR2 YYREEE (reference sequence). The CDR3 is 17 amino acids. The CDR3 reads CASSPLETDYDTDTQYF. CDR3 coding DNA: TGTGCCAGCAGCCCCCTAGAGACCGATTATGACACAGATACGCAGTATTTT.

V is TRBV7-8 and J is TRBJ2-1; D is possibly TRBD1 (5 bases). Looked up from germline, CDR1 is SGHVS and CDR2 is FQNEAQ. Between the trimmed V and J ends, which lost 5 bases and 0 bases, there was a span of 14 bases. This CDR3 is 16 amino acids long. The CDR3 bases are TGTGCCAGCAGCGTTTGGGGCGGCAGCTCCTACAATGAGCAGTTCTTC. Its translation: CASSVWGGSSYNEQFF.

The chain employs TRBV9 and TRBJ1-1; D is ambiguous. Trimming stripped 0 bases from V and 5 bases from J, with 8 bases between. CDR1 is SGDLS, CDR2 YYNGEE, per germline. CDR3 length: 13 residues. CDR3 DNA sequence: TGTGCCAGCAGCGTAGGGTGGCGGACTGAAGCTTTCTTT. Translating it yields CASSVGWRTEAFF.

The chain employs TRBV30 and TRBJ1-1; D is unresolved. This CDR3 region has 12 residues. Germline-derived CDR1 and CDR2 are GTSNPN and SVGIG (reference sequence). The ends were cut back, 2 bases at V and 2 bases at J, with 6 bases in the middle. CDR3 sequence reads: CAWSWANTEAFF. Written as DNA, the CDR3 is TGTGCCTGGAGTTGGGCCAACACTGAAGCTTTCTTT.